The source of this TCR beta chain is a study of T cells in Graves' hyperthyroidism and ophthalmopathy (dated by TCRdb to between 2018 and 2021). Study-wide context: Peripheral blood was sampled at the time of initial diagnosis, prior to any treatment. A discovery cohort of fewer than 110 patients, 43 with Graves' ophthalmopathy and more than 55 with stable Graves' hyperthyroidism, was used to find distinguishing TCR V-J signatures. An independent validation cohort of under 20 hyperthyroidism patients and approximately 15 patients who later progressed to ophthalmopathy tested prospective prediction of ophthalmopathy. The 100 discovery patients were divided at random into training and test sets in a 7:3 ratio. The study also compared thyroid tissue and blood T-cell repertoires from a handful of Graves' hyperthyroidism patients. After sampling, hyperthyroidism patients received methimazole starting at 30 mg daily, and ophthalmopathy patients received high-dose intravenous methylprednisolone. According to the paper, TCR Vbeta CDR3 sequencing was carried out on some 130 peripheral blood samples, which came from approximately 41 ophthalmopathy, fewer than 80 hyperthyroidism and roughly 17 progressor patients. General findings and caveats noted by the study authors: Most expanded thyroid clonotypes (frequency above 0.001) were also detected in blood, suggesting blood repertoires may reflect thyroid immune responses. Sample size was not statistically predetermined, and investigators were not blinded to group allocation. In validation, progression to ophthalmopathy was predicted by the model with roughly 71% sensitivity and under 85% specificity, a median of about 6.4 months before onset. In cross-validation, a model built on a 13 V-J signature told ophthalmopathy apart from stable hyperthyroidism with under 90% sensitivity and roughly 81% specificity, and in testing the same model reached 80%/75%.

With respect to this clonotype: This clone's antigen is unknown. No qualities accompany the bases; no much larger clone lies one base away.

Trimming accounts for 4 bases at V and 1 base at J, while the number of junction bases matched to no gene is 7. In the germline V gene, CDR1 corresponds to SQVTM and CDR2 to ANQGSEA. There are 15 amino acids in the CDR3, from cysteine to phenylalanine inclusive. Only the CDR3 region is kept as DNA, spanning 45 bases read in frame from base 1. The TCR beta CDR3 regions were amplified from the RNA transcripts. The first round of RT-PCR for the TCR CDR3 was performed with the HTBI primer set and the Qiagen OneStep RT-PCR kit. Libraries were constructed in a second round of multiplex PCR, after which size selection and purification were carried out. The libraries were sequenced on an Illumina HiSeq2000 using paired-end 100 bp reads. The published analysis was carried out like this. SOAPnuke was used to process the raw data, removing reads that contained adapters or uncalled bases, had a mean Phred below 15, or lacked an exact match to the constant primer or identifier. High-quality paired reads were merged with COPE v1.2.5, and unique nucleotide sequences were defined as clonotypes. MiTCR v1.1 was used to align the clonotypes against IMGT TRBV, TRBD and TRBJ reference segments. The analysis was restricted to V-J combinations with a frequency above 0.0001, which together covered approximately 99% of the repertoires. The TCS score was defined as the ratio of F50 (clonal expansion) to E x V (chaos), calculated using BLOSUM62-based TCRdist between CDR3 peptides within each V-J. Welch's t-statistics and random forest reduced around 510 V-J features to 13, which were used in a naive Bayes classifier (R e1071). The public reads were reprocessed in TCRdb via fastp at Q25 and MiXCR, keeping in-frame beta chains. Identical CDR3 proteins give one entry, which carries the most common genes and DNA. The V and J calls were not made by the authors but by TCRdb's processing. Recorded for this sample are 600,000 to 750,000 distinct CDR3 sequences; about 18% of them occurred a single time. The top ten clones comprise less than 20% of the sample.

Stable Graves' hyperthyroidism was defined as no progression to ophthalmopathy during 18 months of follow-up. Hyperthyroidism patients were newly diagnosed, had a disease duration of under 2 months, and were aged 18 to 65 years. The study excluded patients with uncontrolled infections, other autoimmune diseases, pregnancy or lactation. Diagnoses relied on clinical symptoms, serum thyroxine and TRAb, thyroid ultrasound and orbital computed tomography. PBMCs were isolated from about 9.2 ml of fresh peripheral blood by Ficoll-Paque density gradient centrifugation. Total RNA was extracted with Trizol reagent, and quality was checked on an Agilent 2100 Bioanalyzer.

The sequencing input was blood. This chain joins TRBV29-1 to TRBJ2-1, and 7 junction bases match TRBD2. The TCR was taken from a man in his fifties or sixties with Graves' hyperthyroidism. Here the CDR3 is given as CSVGRLAASYNEQFF. The DNA sequence is given as TGCAGCGTTGGTCGGCTAGCGGCTTCCTACAATGAGCAGTTCTTC.